This T cell receptor beta chain was recorded in a study of shared clonotypes between healthy human individuals. CDR3 length equals 12 residues. Germline V CDR1 and CDR2: MNHEY, SVGAGI. V shed 2 bases and J shed 10 bases, with 11 bases lying between them. It was into CD45RA+ naive and CD45RA-negative memory subsets that the CD4+ cells were split. As concerns this clone: Its specificity is unknown.

The repertoire was sequenced with immunoSEQ multiplex PCR; TCRdb's copy has only in-frame clones and lacks some. Of some 2,400,000 clones in the sample, 90% to 96% are singletons; the top ten hold roughly 0.13%. Points from the study as a whole: Sharing across a handful of donors was seen in 4% to 6.5% of naive CD4 clonotypes. Clonotype sharing across donors was expected to vary with sequencing depth.

The chain links TRBV6-5 to TRBJ1-2; D unresolved. Sequenced: naive CD4+ T cells sorted from blood. Sample subset: CD45RA+ positively selected. The origin of this receptor is a man in his late teens or twenties in good health. The CDR3 DNA reads as TGTGCCAGCAGTTACACCGGGTTTGACTACACCTTC. Translating it yields CASSYTGFDYTF.